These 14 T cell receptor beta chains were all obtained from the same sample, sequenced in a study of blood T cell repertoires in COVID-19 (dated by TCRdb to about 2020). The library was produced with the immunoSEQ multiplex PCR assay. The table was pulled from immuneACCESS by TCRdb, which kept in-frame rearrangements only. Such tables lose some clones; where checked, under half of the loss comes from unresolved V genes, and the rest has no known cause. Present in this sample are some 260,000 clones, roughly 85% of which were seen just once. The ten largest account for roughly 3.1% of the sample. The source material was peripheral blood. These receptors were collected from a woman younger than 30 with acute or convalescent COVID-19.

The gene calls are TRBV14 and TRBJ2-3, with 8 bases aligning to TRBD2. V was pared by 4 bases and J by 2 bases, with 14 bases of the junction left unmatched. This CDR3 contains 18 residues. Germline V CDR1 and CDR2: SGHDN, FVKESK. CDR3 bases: TGTGCCAGCAGCCCACCAGAAGAAGCGGGGGTACACACAGATACGCAGTATTTT. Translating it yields CASSPPEEAGVHTDTQYF.

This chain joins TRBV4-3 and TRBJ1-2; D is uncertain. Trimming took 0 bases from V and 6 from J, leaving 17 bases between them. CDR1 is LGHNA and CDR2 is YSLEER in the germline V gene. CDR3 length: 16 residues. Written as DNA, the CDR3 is TGCGCCAGCAGCCAAGATTTTATTCCGGTTAGTGATGGCTACACCTTC. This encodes CASSQDFIPVSDGYTF.

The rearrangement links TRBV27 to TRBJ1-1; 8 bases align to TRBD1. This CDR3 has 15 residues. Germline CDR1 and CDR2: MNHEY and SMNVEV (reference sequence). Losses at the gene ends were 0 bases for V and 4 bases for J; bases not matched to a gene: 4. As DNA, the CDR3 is TGTGCCAGCAGTTTATCATCTACAGGGGGCACTGAAGCTTTCTTT. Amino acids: CASSLSSTGGTEAFF.

CDR3 sequence: CASSRENSGSYEQYF. Written as DNA, the CDR3 is TGTGCCAGTAGTCGCGAAAATAGCGGGAGTTACGAGCAGTACTTC. The chain carries TRBV19 and TRBJ2-7, with 9 bases identical to TRBD2. Germline values: CDR1 LNHDA, CDR2 SQIVND (reference sequence). CDR3 length: 15 amino acids. The trim removed 5 bases at V and 4 bases at J, leaving 9 bases unmatched.

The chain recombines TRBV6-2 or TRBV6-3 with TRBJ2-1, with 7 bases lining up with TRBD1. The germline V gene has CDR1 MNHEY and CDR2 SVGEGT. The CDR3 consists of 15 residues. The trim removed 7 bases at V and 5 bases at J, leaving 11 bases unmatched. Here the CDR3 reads CASTPIQGTNNEQFF. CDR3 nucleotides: TGTGCCAGCACCCCGATACAGGGGACGAACAATGAGCAGTTCTTC.

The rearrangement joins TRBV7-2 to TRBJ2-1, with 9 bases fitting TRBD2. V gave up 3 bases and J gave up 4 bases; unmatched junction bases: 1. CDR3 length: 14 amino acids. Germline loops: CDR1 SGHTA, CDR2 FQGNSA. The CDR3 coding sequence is TGTGCCAGCAGCTTTAGCGGGAGTTACAATGAGCAGTTCTTC. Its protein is CASSFSGSYNEQFF. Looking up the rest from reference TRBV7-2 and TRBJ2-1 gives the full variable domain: GAGVSQSPSNKVTEKGKDVELRCDPISGHTALYWYRQSLGQGLEFLIYFQGNSAPDKSGLPSDRFSAERTGGSVSTLTIQRTQQEDSAVYLCASSFSGSYNEQFFGPGTRLTVL.

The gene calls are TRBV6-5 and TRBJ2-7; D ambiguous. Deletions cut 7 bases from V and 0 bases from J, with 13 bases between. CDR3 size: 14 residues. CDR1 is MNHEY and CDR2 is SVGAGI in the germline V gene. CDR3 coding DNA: TGTGCCAGCAAAAGAGTCCGGAGCTCCTACGAGCAGTACTTC. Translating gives CASKRVRSSYEQYF.

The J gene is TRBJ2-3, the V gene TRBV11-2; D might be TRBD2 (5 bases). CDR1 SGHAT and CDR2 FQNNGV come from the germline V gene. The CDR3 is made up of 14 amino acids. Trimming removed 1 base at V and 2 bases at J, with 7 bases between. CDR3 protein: CASSLGGYTDTQYF. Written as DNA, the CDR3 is TGTGCCAGCAGCTTAGGAGGGTACACAGATACGCAGTATTTT.

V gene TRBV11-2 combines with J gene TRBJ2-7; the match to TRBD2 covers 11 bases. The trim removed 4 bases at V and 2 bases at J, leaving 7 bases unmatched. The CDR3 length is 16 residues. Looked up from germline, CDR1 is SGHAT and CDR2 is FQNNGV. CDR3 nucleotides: TGTGCCAGCAGCTCCCCCCCGGGACTAGCGGCCTACGAGCAGTACTTC. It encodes CASSSPPGLAAYEQYF.

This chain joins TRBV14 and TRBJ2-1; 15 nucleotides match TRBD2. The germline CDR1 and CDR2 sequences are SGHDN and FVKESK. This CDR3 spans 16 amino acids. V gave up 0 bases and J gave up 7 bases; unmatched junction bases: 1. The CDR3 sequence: CASSQEGTSGRNEQFF. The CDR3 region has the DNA TGTGCCAGCAGCCAAGAAGGGACTAGCGGGAGGAATGAGCAGTTCTTC.

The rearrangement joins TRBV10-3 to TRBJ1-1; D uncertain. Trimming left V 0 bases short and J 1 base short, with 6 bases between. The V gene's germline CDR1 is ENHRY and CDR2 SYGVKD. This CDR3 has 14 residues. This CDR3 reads CAISESSGNTEAFF. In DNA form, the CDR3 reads TGTGCCATCAGTGAGTCATCAGGGAACACTGAAGCTTTCTTT.

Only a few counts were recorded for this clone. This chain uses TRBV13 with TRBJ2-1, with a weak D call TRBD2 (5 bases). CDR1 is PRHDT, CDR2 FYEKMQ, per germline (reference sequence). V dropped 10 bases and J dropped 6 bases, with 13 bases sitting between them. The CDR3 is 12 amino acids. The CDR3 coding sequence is TGTGCCACCAGGTCGGGGTCCAATGAGCAGTTCTTC. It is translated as CATRSGSNEQFF.

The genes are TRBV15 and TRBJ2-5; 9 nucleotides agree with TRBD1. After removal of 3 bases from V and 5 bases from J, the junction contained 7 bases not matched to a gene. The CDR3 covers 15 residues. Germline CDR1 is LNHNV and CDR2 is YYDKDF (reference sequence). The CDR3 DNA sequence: TGTGCCACCAGCAGCCCCGGGACAGGGAGTGAGACCCAGTACTTC. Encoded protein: CATSSPGTGSETQYF.

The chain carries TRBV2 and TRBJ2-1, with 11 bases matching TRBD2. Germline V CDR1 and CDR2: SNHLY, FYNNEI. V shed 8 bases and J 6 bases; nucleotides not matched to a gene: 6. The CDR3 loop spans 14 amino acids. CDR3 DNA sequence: TGTGCCAGCGCCGGGACTAGCGGCGTCAATGAGCAGTTCTTC. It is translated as CASAGTSGVNEQFF.